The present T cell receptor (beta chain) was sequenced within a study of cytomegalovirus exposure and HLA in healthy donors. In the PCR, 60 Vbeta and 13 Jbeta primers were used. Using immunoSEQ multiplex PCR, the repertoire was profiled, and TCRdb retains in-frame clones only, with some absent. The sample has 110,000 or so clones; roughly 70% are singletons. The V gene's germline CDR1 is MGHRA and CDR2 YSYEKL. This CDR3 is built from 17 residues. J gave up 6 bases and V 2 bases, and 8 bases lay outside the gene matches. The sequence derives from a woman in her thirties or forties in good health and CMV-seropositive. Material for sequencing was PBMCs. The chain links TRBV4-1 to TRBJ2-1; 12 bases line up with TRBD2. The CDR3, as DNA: TGCGCCAGCAGCCAAAAGACTAGCGGGAGTAAGGGCAATGAGCAGTTCTTC. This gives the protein CASSQKTSGSKGNEQFF.